This T cell receptor beta chain was observed in a study of blood T cells in healthy people across ages. Study findings and constraints: Whereas aged donors had fewer naive CD4+ cells, long-lived donors had more of them and higher diversity. TCR beta diversity, measured per million T cells, fell in a roughly linear way with age.

The use of a sample-barcoded 5' primer and a J-beta primer mix characterized a second PCR of roughly 6 to 11 cycles. TCRdb reprocessed the 5' RACE reads with MiXCR, giving one entry per CDR3 protein. The repertoire holds about 1,000,000 distinct CDR3 sequences, with 40% to 55% as singletons. There are 14 residues in the CDR3. Germline V lookup: CDR1 SGHRS, CDR2 YFSETQ. V was pared by 4 bases and J by 3 bases, with 5 bases of the junction left unmatched. On this clonotype: Antigen unknown.

The rearrangement joins TRBV5-1 to TRBJ2-3; 7 bases map to TRBD1. The receptor comes from a woman aged 60 to 75 in good health. Specimen: blood. The CDR3 coding sequence is TGCGCCAGCAGCGCCGGGACAGCAACAGATACGCAGTATTTT. Protein product: CASSAGTATDTQYF. Full variable domain (remainder filled in from reference TRBV5-1 and TRBJ2-3): KAGVTQTPRYLIKTRGQQVTLSCSPISGHRSVSWYQQTPGQGLQFLFEYFSETQRNKGNFPGRFSGRQFSNSRSEMNVSTLELGDSALYLCASSAGTATDTQYFGPGTRLTVL.